These 18 T cell receptor beta chains originate from one sample sequenced in a study of T cell responses to AZD1222 COVID-19 vaccine. The data were produced by immunoSEQ multiplex PCR, yet TCRdb's version contains in-frame clones alone and is incomplete. The sample lists around 150,000 clones, about nine tenths occurring once. Sequenced here: peripheral blood, sampled on day 0 of AZD1222 vaccination. Source of these receptors: an adult in good health.

The CDR3 nucleotides are TGTGCCACCAGCAGAGGTCCAGGGCCTGGAAACACCATATATTTT. As protein: CATSRGPGPGNTIYF. This rearrangement joins TRBV15 to TRBJ1-3; the D gene is possibly TRBD1 (5 bases). There are 15 residues in the CDR3. Germline CDR1 LNHNV, CDR2 YYDKDF (reference sequence). The germline V and J ends were trimmed by 1 base and 2 bases, with 9 bases remaining between them.

This chain's CDR3 is CASSQGTPQVGKLFF. For the CDR3, the DNA is TGTGCCAGCAGCCAGGGGACACCGCAAGTAGGAAAACTGTTTTTT. This chain uses TRBV7-2 with TRBJ1-4; D is perhaps TRBD1 (6 bases). Trimming left V 5 bases short and J 10 bases short, with 20 bases between. Germline V gene sequence: CDR1 SGHTA, CDR2 FQGNSA. The CDR3 totals 15 residues.

The J gene is TRBJ1-1, the V gene TRBV5-1, with 7 bases that match TRBD1. The J segment lost 1 base and the V segment lost 7 bases, leaving 7 bases of the junction unmatched. Per the germline V gene, CDR1 is SGHRS and CDR2 is YFSETQ. The CDR3 consists of 14 residues. The DNA for the CDR3 is TGCGCCAGCCTTCCCGGGACAGAGAACACTGAAGCTTTCTTT. Its protein product is CASLPGTENTEAFF.

V is TRBV5-1 and J is TRBJ1-1; possible D gene TRBD1, 6 bases. V gave up 3 bases and J gave up 0 bases, with 15 bases separating them. Germline assignment: CDR1 SGHRS and CDR2 YFSETQ. CDR3 length: 16 amino acids. The CDR3 here is CASSSRTDSMNTEAFF. The CDR3 region has the DNA TGCGCCAGCAGCTCGAGGACAGATTCCATGAACACTGAAGCTTTCTTT.

J is TRBJ1-1 and V is TRBV10-3, with TRBD1 identical over 7 bases. The V and J ends lost 3 bases and 2 bases, in that order; junction bases with no gene match: 9. Germline CDR1 ENHRY, CDR2 SYGVKD. The CDR3 runs to 16 residues. CDR3 region: CAISDQNRDSNTEAFF. The DNA of the CDR3 is TGTGCCATCAGTGACCAAAACCGGGACAGCAACACTGAAGCTTTCTTT.

The chain combines TRBV19 with TRBJ2-3; 11 bases match TRBD2. The CDR3 runs 14 residues. The J segment lost 2 bases and the V segment lost 8 bases, leaving 3 bases of the junction unmatched. Per the germline V gene, CDR1 is LNHDA and CDR2 is SQIVND (reference sequence). The CDR3 reads CASGGLAVTDTQYF. The CDR3 region has the DNA TGTGCCAGTGGGGGACTAGCGGTCACAGATACGCAGTATTTT.

V gene TRBV5-1 combines with J gene TRBJ1-1; D gene unclear. Germline lookup yields CDR1 SGHRS and CDR2 YFSETQ. Deletions cut 0 bases from V and 7 bases from J, with 10 bases between. This CDR3 comprises 13 residues. CDR3 in amino acids: CASSLGTAVEAFF. CDR3 DNA sequence: TGCGCCAGCAGCTTGGGAACGGCAGTTGAAGCTTTCTTT. Filled out from reference TRBV5-1 and TRBJ1-1, the complete variable domain reads KAGVTQTPRYLIKTRGQQVTLSCSPISGHRSVSWYQQTPGQGLQFLFEYFSETQRNKGNFPGRFSGRQFSNSRSEMNVSTLELGDSALYLCASSLGTAVEAFFGQGTRLTVV.

V is TRBV5-4 and J is TRBJ2-1; perhaps D is TRBD1 or TRBD2 (5 bases each). Trimming took off 4 bases at V and 0 bases at J, with 8 bases between the two ends. Per germline, CDR1 SGHNT and CDR2 YYREEE (reference sequence). The CDR3 loop spans 14 amino acids. In DNA, the CDR3 is TGTGCCAGCAGCGGGGGAAGCTCCTACAATGAGCAGTTCTTC. It yields the protein CASSGGSSYNEQFF.

The chain joins TRBV14 to TRBJ1-1, with 7 bases matching TRBD1. V shed 2 bases and J 1 base; nucleotides not matched to a gene: 4. Germline CDR1 SGHDN, CDR2 FVKESK. CDR3 size: 15 residues. The CDR3 reads CASSQLRGQNTEAFF. DNA for the CDR3: TGTGCCAGCAGCCAATTGAGGGGGCAGAACACTGAAGCTTTCTTT.

The chain recombines TRBV7-3 with TRBJ2-7; TRBD2 agrees at 9 bases. The CDR3 has 13 residues. Per germline, CDR1 SGHTA and CDR2 FQGTGA. Trimming at V came to 8 bases and at J to 5 bases, leaving 7 bases not matched to a gene. This CDR3 reads CASGSGSFHEQYF. The CDR3 DNA reads as TGTGCCAGCGGTAGCGGGAGTTTCCACGAGCAGTACTTC.

This chain connects TRBV11-2 to TRBJ1-6; D not resolved. The germline V gene encodes CDR1 SGHAT and CDR2 FQNNGV. The CDR3 runs 16 residues. The V and J ends lost 2 bases and 0 bases respectively, with 8 bases between them. The CDR3 sequence is CASSLKQSSYNSPLHF. In DNA, the CDR3 is TGTGCCAGCAGCTTAAAACAGAGCTCCTATAATTCACCCCTCCACTTT.

This clone was detected only a few times. This chain connects TRBV11-2 to TRBJ2-3; TRBD2 aligns across 12 bases. With 1 base clipped from V and 11 bases from J, the junction kept 7 bases outside the gene matches. This CDR3 is built from 15 residues. The V gene's germline CDR1 is SGHAT and CDR2 FQNNGV. The CDR3 sequence: CASSLVGLAGELQYF. CDR3 sequence (DNA): TGTGCCAGCAGCTTAGTGGGACTAGCGGGCGAGTTGCAGTATTTT.

The V gene is TRBV18, the J gene TRBJ1-5; no clear D gene. Germline V gene lookup returns CDR1 KGHSH and CDR2 LQKENI. The CDR3 consists of 14 residues. Trimming left V 0 bases short and J 4 bases short, with 7 bases between. This chain's CDR3 is CASSPPASNQPQHF. The CDR3 nucleotides read TGTGCCAGCTCACCACCCGCTTCAAATCAGCCCCAGCATTTT.

This rearrangement joins TRBV28 to TRBJ2-7; possibly TRBD1 for D (6 bases). The CDR3 has 12 amino acids. The germline V and J ends were trimmed by 6 bases and 1 base, with 7 bases remaining between them. CDR1 is MDHEN and CDR2 is SYDVKM in the germline V gene. CDR3 sequence reads: CASRQGSYEQYF. DNA for the CDR3: TGTGCCAGCAGACAGGGATCCTACGAGCAGTACTTC.

V gene TRBV7-9 combines with J gene TRBJ2-1, with D perhaps TRBD2 (6 bases). CDR3 length: 14 amino acids. Germline CDR1 is SEHNR and CDR2 is FQNEAQ (reference sequence). Between the trimmed V and J ends, which lost 4 bases and 3 bases, there was a span of 10 bases. The DNA for the CDR3 is TGTGCCAGCAGCTCGAGGGGACTCTACAATGAGCAGTTCTTC. Translated: CASSSRGLYNEQFF.

This chain uses TRBV9 with TRBJ2-3, with 13 nucleotides matching TRBD2. In germline, CDR1 is SGDLS, CDR2 YYNGEE. The CDR3 covers 16 residues. Trimming removed 2 bases from V and 2 bases from J; junction bases left unmatched: 2. CDR3: CASSVTSGGDTDTQYF. CDR3 coding DNA: TGTGCCAGCAGCGTTACTAGCGGGGGGGACACAGATACGCAGTATTTT.

The V and J genes are TRBV14 and TRBJ2-7; D is ambiguous. This CDR3 is built from 13 residues. Germline lookup yields CDR1 SGHDN and CDR2 FVKESK. Trimming cost V 0 bases and J 13 bases, with 16 bases left between them. CDR3 sequence reads: CASSQDIVGRRYF. CDR3 in DNA: TGTGCCAGCAGCCAAGATATTGTAGGCCGCCGATACTTC.

The CDR3 is CASSLGQGSTDTQYF. The CDR3 nucleotides read TGTGCCAGCAGCTTGGGACAGGGTAGCACAGATACGCAGTATTTT. V gene TRBV7-9 combines with J gene TRBJ2-3; 9 bases agree with TRBD1. The V gene end was trimmed by 3 bases and the J gene end by 0 bases; junction bases not matched to a gene: 1. Germline CDR1 is SEHNR and CDR2 is FQNEAQ (reference sequence). The CDR3 contains 15 residues.